This is a list of T cell receptor beta chains from one sample in a study of shared clonotypes between healthy human individuals. Method: immunoSEQ multiplex PCR; TCRdb's copy keeps in-frame clones and lacks some. The table shows under 2,000,000 clones, with about 95% occurring only once. The material sequenced was naive CD8+ T cells sorted from blood. These receptors were taken from a man in his late teens or twenties in good health. The CDR3 runs from the conserved cysteine through the conserved F or W. The D gene is left open where the match is weak. Not all rows give a size; the values are once, few, many and, for expanded clones, a class.

V gene	J gene	clone size	D gene	CDR3 protein	CDR3 DNA
TRBV29-1	TRBJ2-2	.	.	CSVRTVNTGELFF	TGCAGCGTGCGGACAGTCAACACCGGGGAGCTGTTTTTT
TRBV5-6	TRBJ2-1	.	TRBD2	CASSSTGGTSSFNEQFF	TGTGCCAGCAGCTCCACGGGCGGGACTAGCAGTTTCAATGAGCAGTTCTTC
TRBV10-2	TRBJ2-5	.	TRBD2	CASSFSPRLAGVETQYF	TGCGCCAGCAGTTTTTCCCCTCGACTAGCGGGAGTAGAGACCCAGTACTTC
TRBV14	TRBJ1-1	.	.	CASSQDRVNTEAFF	TGTGCCAGCAGCCAAGACAGAGTGAACACTGAAGCTTTCTTT
TRBV7-9	TRBJ2-7	.	.	CASSLYGGEQYF	TGTGCCAGCAGCTTATATGGAGGCGAGCAGTACTTC
TRBV27	TRBJ2-7	once	.	CASALSGILSSYEQYF	TGTGCCAGCGCCTTGTCCGGGATTCTTAGCTCCTACGAGCAGTACTTC
TRBV7-9	TRBJ1-1	.	.	CASSFGEGEAFF	TGTGCCAGCAGCTTCGGGGAAGGGGAAGCTTTCTTT
TRBV10-3	TRBJ2-7	.	.	CATKTGYEQYF	TGTGCCACTAAAACTGGCTACGAGCAGTACTTC
TRBV6-6	TRBJ2-7	.	TRBD2	CASNLAGGFEQYF	TGTGCCAGCAACCTAGCGGGAGGGTTCGAGCAGTACTTC
TRBV27	TRBJ1-2	.	.	CASSLSADYGYTF	TGTGCCAGCAGTTTATCGGCGGACTATGGCTACACCTTC
TRBV5-5	TRBJ1-1	.	.	CASSFSNIPEAFF	TGTGCCAGCAGCTTTTCAAATATCCCCGAAGCTTTCTTT
TRBV11-2	TRBJ2-7	few	TRBD2	CASSRHLAGGYEQYF	TGTGCCAGCAGCCGTCACCTAGCGGGAGGATACGAGCAGTACTTC
TRBV2	TRBJ2-7	.	TRBD1	CASSEPSRGQRTYEQYF	TGTGCCAGCAGTGAACCGTCCAGGGGGCAAAGGACCTACGAGCAGTACTTC
TRBV5-6	TRBJ2-5	.	TRBD2	CASSLGLALVNYQETQYF	TGTGCCAGCAGCTTAGGACTAGCGCTCGTTAATTACCAAGAGACCCAGTACTTC
TRBV28	TRBJ2-7	.	TRBD1	CASSFPGGGYEQYF	TGTGCCAGCAGTTTTCCAGGGGGCGGTTACGAGCAGTACTTC
TRBV7-9	TRBJ1-4	.	.	CASSSTEGGRKNEKLFF	TGTGCCAGCAGCTCCACCGAGGGGGGGCGGAAGAATGAAAAACTGTTTTTT
TRBV29-1	TRBJ2-7	.	.	CSPSGPTSYEQYF	TGCAGCCCATCGGGACCGACTTCCTACGAGCAGTACTTC
TRBV5-6	TRBJ2-7	.	.	CASELGTAREQYF	TGTGCCAGCGAGTTAGGGACGGCGCGGGAGCAGTACTTC
TRBV14	TRBJ1-1	.	TRBD1	CASSQNRGLGDTEAFF	TGTGCCAGCAGCCAAAACAGGGGGCTGGGGGACACTGAAGCTTTCTTT
TRBV7-9	TRBJ1-4	.	.	CASSLPGTLNFTNEKLFF	TGTGCCAGCAGCTTACCCGGGACGTTGAATTTCACTAATGAAAAACTGTTTTTT
TRBV4-3	TRBJ1-1	.	.	CASSQALQTEAFF	TGCGCCAGCAGCCAAGCTTTACAGACTGAAGCTTTCTTT
TRBV7-9	TRBJ2-2	.	.	CASIRPRGAPGTGELFF	TGTGCCAGCATCCGCCCCCGGGGGGCCCCGGGCACCGGGGAGCTGTTTTTT
TRBV7-2	TRBJ2-7	.	TRBD2	CASSGGLAGSSYEQYF	TGTGCCAGCAGCGGGGGACTAGCGGGAAGCTCCTACGAGCAGTACTTC
TRBV6-5	TRBJ2-3	once	TRBD2	CASRALAGGTDTQYF	TGTGCCAGCAGGGCCCTAGCGGGAGGCACAGATACGCAGTATTTT
TRBV7-9	TRBJ2-2	.	TRBD2	CASSYGTASGGNTGELFF	TGTGCCAGCAGTTACGGAACGGCTAGCGGGGGGAACACCGGGGAGCTGTTTTTT
TRBV7-9	TRBJ2-7	.	.	CASSSPPPGVGYEQYF	TGTGCCAGCAGCTCACCACCCCCGGGGGTAGGTTACGAGCAGTACTTC
TRBV9	TRBJ2-3	.	.	CASSVSADTQYF	TGTGCCAGCAGCGTCTCGGCAGATACGCAGTATTTT
TRBV19	TRBJ2-7	.	.	CASSMGLATYEQYF	TGTGCCAGTAGTATGGGCCTAGCGACCTACGAGCAGTACTTC
TRBV7-9	TRBJ2-7	.	.	CASSLVAGPSGEQYF	TGTGCCAGCAGCCTAGTGGCGGGGCCTTCAGGCGAGCAGTACTTC
TRBV5-1	TRBJ1-1	.	.	CASSTGTWPEEAFF	TGCGCCAGCAGCACAGGGACGTGGCCTGAGGAAGCTTTCTTT
TRBV25-1	TRBJ2-7	.	TRBD1	CASSAGEAGGYYEQYF	TGTGCCAGCAGTGCTGGGGAGGCAGGGGGCTACTACGAGCAGTACTTC